One sample yielded the 5 T cell receptor beta chains listed below, sequenced in a study of cytomegalovirus exposure and HLA in healthy donors (dated by TCRdb to the late 2010s). Library creation used the immunoSEQ multiplex PCR assay. For the multiplex PCR, a mixture combining 60 forward primers for TCR Vbeta segments and 13 reverse primers for TCR Jbeta segments was used. TCRdb re-hosts the immuneACCESS table, in-frame sequences only. Its copies lack some clones; in the studies checked, an unresolved V gene accounts for under half of them, and the cause for the rest is not known. Per the sample table, the count is 180,000 or so clones. The top ten constitute 0.7% to 0.8% of the sample. The sequencing input was PBMCs. Receptors were obtained from a woman aged 18 to 35 in good health and CMV-seropositive.

The V call is TRBV7-2, the J call TRBJ2-3, with 8 bases identical to TRBD2. The CDR3 has 11 residues. The V and J ends lost 1 base and 14 bases, in that order; junction bases with no gene match: 2. Germline lookup yields CDR1 SGHTA and CDR2 FQGNSA. CDR3 sequence reads: CASSLGTSSYF. CDR3 nucleotides: TGTGCCAGCAGCTTAGGGACTAGCTCGTATTTT.

The chain combines TRBV25-1 with TRBJ2-1; 7 bases match TRBD2. J gave up 0 bases and V 5 bases, and 1 base lay outside the gene matches. The CDR3 spans 14 residues. Germline-derived CDR1 and CDR2 are MGHDK and SYGVNS. The CDR3 sequence is CASSRTSSYNEQFF. CDR3 DNA: TGTGCCAGCAGTCGGACTAGCTCCTACAATGAGCAGTTCTTC.

The chain employs TRBV30 and TRBJ1-5; 10 nucleotides match TRBD1. J lost 1 base, V lost 3 bases, and 9 bases had no gene match. Germline V gene data show CDR1 as GTSNPN and CDR2 as SVGIG (reference sequence). The CDR3 loop spans 17 amino acids. DNA for the CDR3: TGTGCCTGGAGCGCGCGCCGGGACAGGGGAAGCAATCAGCCCCAGCATTTT. As protein: CAWSARRDRGSNQPQHF.

This chain uses TRBV15 with TRBJ2-7, with D perhaps TRBD2 (6 bases). V was cut by 0 bases and J by 2 bases, with 11 bases left in between. The CDR3 totals 15 residues. Looked up from germline, CDR1 is LNHNV and CDR2 is YYDKDF (reference sequence). CDR3 nucleotides: TGTGCCACCAGCAGAGACGGGGGAGATGCCTACGAGCAGTACTTC. Its translation: CATSRDGGDAYEQYF. Filled out from reference TRBV15 and TRBJ2-7, the complete variable domain reads DAMVIQNPRYQVTQFGKPVTLSCSQTLNHNVMYWYQQKSSQAPKLLFHYYDKDFNNEADTPDNFQSRRPNTSFCFLDIRSPGLGDTAMYLCATSRDGGDAYEQYFGPGTRLTVT.

The J gene is TRBJ2-6, the V gene TRBV19, with D perhaps matching TRBD2 (5 bases). V gave up 0 bases and J gave up 4 bases, with 7 bases separating them. There are 15 residues in the CDR3. Per the germline V gene, CDR1 is LNHDA and CDR2 is SQIVND (reference sequence). The CDR3 loop is CASSIDGVGANVLTF. The CDR3 region has the DNA TGTGCCAGTAGTATAGACGGGGTCGGGGCCAACGTCCTGACTTTC.